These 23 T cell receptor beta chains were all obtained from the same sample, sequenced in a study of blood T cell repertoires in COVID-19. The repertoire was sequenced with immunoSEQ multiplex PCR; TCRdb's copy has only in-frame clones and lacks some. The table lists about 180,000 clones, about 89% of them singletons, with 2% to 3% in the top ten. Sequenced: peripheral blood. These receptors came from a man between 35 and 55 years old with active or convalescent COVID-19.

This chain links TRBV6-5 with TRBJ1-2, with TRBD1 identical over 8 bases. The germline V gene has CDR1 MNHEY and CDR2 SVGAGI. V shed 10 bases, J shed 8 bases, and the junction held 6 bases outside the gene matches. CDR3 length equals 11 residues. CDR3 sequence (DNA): TGTGCCACCCGACAGGGGTCCGGCTACACCTTC. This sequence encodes CATRQGSGYTF.

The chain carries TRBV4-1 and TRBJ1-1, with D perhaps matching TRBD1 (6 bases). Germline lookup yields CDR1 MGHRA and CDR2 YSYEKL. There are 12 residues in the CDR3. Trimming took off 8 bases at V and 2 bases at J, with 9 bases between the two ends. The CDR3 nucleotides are TGCGCCAGCCTGGGGGCAAACACTGAAGCTTTCTTT. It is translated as CASLGANTEAFF.

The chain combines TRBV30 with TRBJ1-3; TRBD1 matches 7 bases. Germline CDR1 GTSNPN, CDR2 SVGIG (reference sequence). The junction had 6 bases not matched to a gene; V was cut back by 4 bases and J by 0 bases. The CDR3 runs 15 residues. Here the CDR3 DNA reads TGTGCCTGGAACAGACAGGGCTACTCTGGAAACACCATATATTTT. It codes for CAWNRQGYSGNTIYF.

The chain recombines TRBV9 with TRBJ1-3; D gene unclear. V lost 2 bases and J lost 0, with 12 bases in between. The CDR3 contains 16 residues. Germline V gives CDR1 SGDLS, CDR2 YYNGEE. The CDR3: CASSVGLDLSGNTIYF. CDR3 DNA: TGTGCCAGCAGCGTTGGACTGGATCTCTCTGGAAACACCATATATTTT.

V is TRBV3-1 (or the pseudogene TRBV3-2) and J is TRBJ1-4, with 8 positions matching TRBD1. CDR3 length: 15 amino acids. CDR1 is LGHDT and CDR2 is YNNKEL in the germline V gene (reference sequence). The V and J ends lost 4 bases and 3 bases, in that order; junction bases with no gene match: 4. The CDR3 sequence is CASSPTGGANEKLFF. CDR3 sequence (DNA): TGTGCCAGCAGCCCTACAGGGGGAGCTAATGAAAAACTGTTTTTT.

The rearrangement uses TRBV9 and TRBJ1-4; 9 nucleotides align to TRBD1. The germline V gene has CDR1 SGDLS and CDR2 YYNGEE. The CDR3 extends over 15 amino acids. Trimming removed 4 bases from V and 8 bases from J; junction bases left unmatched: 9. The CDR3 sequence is CASSSQGAGGEKLFF. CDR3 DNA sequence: TGTGCCAGCAGCTCACAGGGGGCCGGAGGGGAAAAACTGTTTTTT.

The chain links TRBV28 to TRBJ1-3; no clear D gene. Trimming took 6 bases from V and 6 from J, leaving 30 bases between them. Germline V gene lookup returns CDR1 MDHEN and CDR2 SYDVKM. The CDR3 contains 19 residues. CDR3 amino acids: CASRDPRGGGDVSKNTIYF. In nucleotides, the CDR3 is TGTGCCAGCAGAGACCCCCGGGGTGGTGGTGACGTTTCGAAAAACACCATATATTTT.

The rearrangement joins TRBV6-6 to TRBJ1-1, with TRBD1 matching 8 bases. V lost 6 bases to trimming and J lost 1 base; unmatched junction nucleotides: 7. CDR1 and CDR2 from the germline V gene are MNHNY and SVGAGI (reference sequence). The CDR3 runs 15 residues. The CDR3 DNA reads TGTGCCAGCAGCCCAACAGGGGGGAGGAACACTGAAGCTTTCTTT. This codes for CASSPTGGRNTEAFF.

CDR3 sequence: CASSITGGTNTEAFF. CDR3 nucleotide sequence: TGTGCCAGTAGTATCACGGGGGGGACGAACACTGAAGCTTTCTTT. J is TRBJ1-1 and V is TRBV19; possibly TRBD1 for D (5 bases). This CDR3 is 15 amino acids long. In germline, CDR1 is LNHDA, CDR2 SQIVND (reference sequence). Between the trimmed V and J ends, which lost 3 bases and 1 base, there was a span of 12 bases.

DNA for the CDR3: TGTGCCAGCAGCTTAGCAGGGGTGGAGGGATATGGCTACACCTTC. Translated, it gives CASSLAGVEGYGYTF. This chain uses TRBV7-9 with TRBJ1-2; D perhaps matches TRBD1 (5 bases). This CDR3 has 15 amino acids. Trimming cost V 0 bases and J 5 bases, with 13 bases left between them. Germline loops: CDR1 SEHNR, CDR2 FQNEAQ (reference sequence). Drawing the rest from reference TRBV7-9 and TRBJ1-2, the complete variable domain is DTGVSQNPRHKITKRGQNVTFRCDPISEHNRLYWYRQTLGQGPEFLTYFQNEAQLEKSRLLSDRFSAERPKGSFSTLEIQRTEQGDSAMYLCASSLAGVEGYGYTFGSGTRLTVV.

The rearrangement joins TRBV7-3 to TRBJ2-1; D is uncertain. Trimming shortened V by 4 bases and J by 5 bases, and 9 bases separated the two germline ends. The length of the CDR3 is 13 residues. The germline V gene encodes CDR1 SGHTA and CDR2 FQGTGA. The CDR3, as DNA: TGTGCCAGCAGCTCCACTATTGACAATGAGCAGTTCTTC. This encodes CASSSTIDNEQFF. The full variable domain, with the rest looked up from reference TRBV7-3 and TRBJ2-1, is GAGVSQTPSNKVTEKGKYVELRCDPISGHTALYWYRQSLGQGPEFLIYFQGTGAADDSGLPNDRFFAVRPEGSVSTLKIQRTERGDSAVYLCASSSTIDNEQFFGPGTRLTVL.

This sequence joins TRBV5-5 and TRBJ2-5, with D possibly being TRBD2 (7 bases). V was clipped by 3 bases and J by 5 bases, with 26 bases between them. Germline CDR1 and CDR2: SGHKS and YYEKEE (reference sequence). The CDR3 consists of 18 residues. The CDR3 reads CASSSTPQGGGLRETQYF. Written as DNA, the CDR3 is TGTGCCAGCAGCTCCACGCCCCAAGGGGGGGGGCTCAGGGAGACCCAGTACTTC.

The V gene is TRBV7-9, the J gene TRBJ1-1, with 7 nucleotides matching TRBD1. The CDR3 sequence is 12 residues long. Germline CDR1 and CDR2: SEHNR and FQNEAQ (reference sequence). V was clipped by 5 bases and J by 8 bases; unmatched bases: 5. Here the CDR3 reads CASSRTGAEAFF. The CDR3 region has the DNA TGTGCCAGCAGCCGAACAGGGGCGGAAGCTTTCTTT.

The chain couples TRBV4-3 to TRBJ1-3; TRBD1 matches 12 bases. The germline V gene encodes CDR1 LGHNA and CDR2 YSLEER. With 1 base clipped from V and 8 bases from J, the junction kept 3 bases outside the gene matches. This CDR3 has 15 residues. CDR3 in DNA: TGCGCCAGCAGCCAAGCCGGGACAGGGGGCGACACCATATATTTT. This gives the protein CASSQAGTGGDTIYF.

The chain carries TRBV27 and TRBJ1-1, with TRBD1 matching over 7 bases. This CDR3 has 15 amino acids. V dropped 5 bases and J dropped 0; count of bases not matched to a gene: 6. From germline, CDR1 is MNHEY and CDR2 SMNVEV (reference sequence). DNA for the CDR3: TGTGCCAGCAGTCGAATCGACAGGGTGAACACTGAAGCTTTCTTT. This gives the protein CASSRIDRVNTEAFF.

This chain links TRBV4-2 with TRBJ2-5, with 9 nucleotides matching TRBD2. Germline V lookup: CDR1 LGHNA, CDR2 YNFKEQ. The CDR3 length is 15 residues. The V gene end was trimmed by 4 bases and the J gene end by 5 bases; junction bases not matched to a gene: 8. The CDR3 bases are TGTGCCAGCAGCCCCGCGGGGGGGCTCGAGGAGACCCAGTACTTC. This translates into CASSPAGGLEETQYF.

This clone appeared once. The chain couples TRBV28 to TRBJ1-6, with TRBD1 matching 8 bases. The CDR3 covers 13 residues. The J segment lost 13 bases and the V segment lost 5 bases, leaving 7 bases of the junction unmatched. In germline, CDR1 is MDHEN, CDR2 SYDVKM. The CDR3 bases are TGTGCCAGCAGTCTCGGACAGGGCGAGCCCCTCCACTTT. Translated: CASSLGQGEPLHF.

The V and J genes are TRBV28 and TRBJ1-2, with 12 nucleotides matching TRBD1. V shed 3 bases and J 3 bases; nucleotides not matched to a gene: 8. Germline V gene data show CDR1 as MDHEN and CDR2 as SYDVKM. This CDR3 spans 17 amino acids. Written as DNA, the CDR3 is TGTGCCAGCAGTTTGGGACAGGGGGCGAGATATGACTATGGCTACACCTTC. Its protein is CASSLGQGARYDYGYTF.

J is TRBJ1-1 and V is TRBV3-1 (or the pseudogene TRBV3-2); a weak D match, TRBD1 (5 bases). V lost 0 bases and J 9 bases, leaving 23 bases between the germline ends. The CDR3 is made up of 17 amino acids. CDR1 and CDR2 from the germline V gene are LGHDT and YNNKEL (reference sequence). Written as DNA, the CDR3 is TGTGCCAGCAGCCAAGATCCGATTAGACAGCCCAATCCCAAAGCTTTCTTT. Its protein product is CASSQDPIRQPNPKAFF.

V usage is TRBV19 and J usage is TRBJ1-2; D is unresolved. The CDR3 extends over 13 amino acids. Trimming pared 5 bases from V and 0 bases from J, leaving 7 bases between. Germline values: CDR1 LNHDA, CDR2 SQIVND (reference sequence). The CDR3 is CASSEATNYGYTF. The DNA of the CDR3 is TGTGCCAGTAGTGAGGCGACTAACTATGGCTACACCTTC.

The DNA of the CDR3 is TGCGCCAGCAACTCCGGGACTGGGAACACTGAAGCTTTCTTT. Residues: CASNSGTGNTEAFF. The chain joins TRBV5-1 to TRBJ1-1; tentatively, D is TRBD1 (5 bases). The germline CDR1 and CDR2 sequences are SGHRS and YFSETQ. The CDR3 runs to 14 residues. Deletions cut 6 bases from V and 1 base from J, with 13 bases between.

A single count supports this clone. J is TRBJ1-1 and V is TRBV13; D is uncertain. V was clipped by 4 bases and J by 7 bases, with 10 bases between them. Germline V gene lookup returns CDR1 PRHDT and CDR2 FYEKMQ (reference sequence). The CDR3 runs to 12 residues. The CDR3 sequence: CASSSERGEAFF. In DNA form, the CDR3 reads TGTGCCAGCAGCTCCGAACGAGGTGAAGCTTTCTTT. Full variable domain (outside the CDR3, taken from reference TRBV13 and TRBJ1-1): AAGVIQSPRHLIKEKRETATLKCYPIPRHDTVYWYQQGPGQDPQFLISFYEKMQSDKGSIPDRFSAQQFSDYHSELNMSSLELGDSALYFCASSSERGEAFFGQGTRLTVV.

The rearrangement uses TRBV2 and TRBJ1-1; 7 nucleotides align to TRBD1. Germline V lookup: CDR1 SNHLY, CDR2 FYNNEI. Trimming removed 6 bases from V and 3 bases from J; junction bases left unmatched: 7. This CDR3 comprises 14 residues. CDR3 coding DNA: TGTGCCAGCAGGGTTGACAGGGCGGACACTGAAGCTTTCTTT. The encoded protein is CASRVDRADTEAFF.